Reported below is one T cell receptor beta chain. The sample is drawn from a study of cytomegalovirus exposure and HLA in healthy donors. 60 Vbeta and 13 Jbeta primers were used in PCR. Sequenced by immunoSEQ multiplex PCR; TCRdb stores in-frame clones only, minus some. The table has about 130,000 clones, approximately 80% seen once. Trimming at V came to 3 bases and at J to 4 bases, leaving 16 bases not matched to a gene. There are 19 residues in the CDR3. Per the germline V gene, CDR1 is SGHDN and CDR2 is FVKESK. V usage is TRBV14 and J usage is TRBJ2-3; 10 bases agree with TRBD2. Sequencing was performed on PBMCs. This TCR was recovered from a male donor in good health and CMV-seropositive. CDR3 protein: CASSHTLSTSGKPPDTQYF. The CDR3 DNA reads TGTGCCAGCAGCCATACTCTGTCTACTAGCGGGAAACCACCAGATACGCAGTATTTT.